This T cell receptor beta chain was profiled in a study of T cells after yellow fever vaccination (dated 2019 in TCRdb). The study in broad terms: The SMART-Seq v4 Ultra Low Input RNA kit was used to prepare libraries from fractions with low cell numbers. To follow T-cell clones before and after both primary and booster YFV17D yellow fever vaccination, bulk TCR alpha and beta repertoires underwent longitudinal sequencing. Two healthy male donors, one aged 18 to 29 and one aged 30 to 40 years, were included in the cohort. Blood was drawn at multiple timepoints before and after primary and secondary immunization, with bulk PBMC replicates and cell subsets isolated.

For sequencing, an Illumina NovaSeq 6000 was employed. TCR cDNA was synthesized by 5'RACE template switching, through which a universal primer site and unique molecular identifiers were introduced. Priming of cDNA synthesis was performed from both the TCR alpha and TCR beta constant segments. Libraries were amplified in two PCR steps, with sample barcodes and sequencing adapters added in the second step. Sequencing of libraries was done on Illumina HiSeq 2500 (2x100 bp) or NovaSeq (2x150 bp). As for the authors' bioinformatics: Demultiplexing of reads and collapsing into UMI consensus sequences were performed with MIGEC, and V(D)J alignment was carried out with MiXCR. Vaccine-responding clonotypes were identified with edgeR using replicate PBMC samples, with FDR below 0.01 and a log2 fold change above 5 up to day 15 being required. Bulk clonotypes were assigned CD4 or CD8 identity according to which sequenced CD4 or CD8 repertoire held them at higher abundance. TCRdb trimmed the raw reads at Q25, called clones with MiXCR and kept productive beta chains. Records with the same CDR3 protein are collapsed into one entry carrying the most frequent genes and DNA. The V and J calls and clone size come from TCRdb's table, not from the authors' own analysis. A total of fewer than 350,000 distinct CDR3 sequences appear in this sample, approximately 4% of them only once. The ten largest clones represent roughly 21% of the sample.

Read against the paper, the sample's treatment or condition label means: live attenuated yellow fever vaccine strain. At every blood-draw timepoint, two biological replicates of bulk PBMCs were collected. PBMCs were isolated from peripheral blood using a standard Ficoll-Paque protocol. TriZol was used to extract RNA from bulk PBMCs, CD4 and CD8 fractions, and dextramer-positive and dextramer-negative fractions. Summary of the overall study and its limitations: A small share of clonotypes was detected in both CD4 and CD8 compartments, with the overlap likely arising from convergent recombination. Compared with the primary T-cell response, the secondary T-cell response was weaker but faster, peaking on day 5 rather than day 15. The study included only a couple of donors, which limits how far the findings can be generalized. After the booster, most clones that had expanded after primary vaccination were detected again (around 95% of CD4 and around 88% of CD8), suggesting broad maintenance of memory. Because abundant contaminating clonotypes from the bulk population could be contained in FACS-sorted repertoires, computational filtering was required.

With respect to this clonotype: Its cognate antigen has yet to be identified. Per-base qualities were not stored, and no clone one base away is much larger.

Trimming takes 0 bases from V and 7 bases from J, and the germline ends sit 11 bases apart. CDR1 and CDR2 (SGDLS, YYNGEE) derive from the germline V gene. The CDR3 goes from the cysteine to the phenylalanine over 15 residues. Only CDR3 DNA is held: 45 bases, read in frame from base 1. The sequence came from a man between 18 and 35 years old who received the YFV17D yellow fever vaccine. This specimen consisted of PBMCs, obtained 15 days after the yellow fever booster vaccination. The rearranged segments are TRBV9 and TRBJ1-6; TRBD1 might be the D gene, on 5 matching bases. The nucleotide sequence reads TGTGCCAGCAGCGTAGAGGGACGGCGAAATTCACCCCTCCACTTT. Its translation is CASSVEGRRNSPLHF.